Below, 11 T cell receptor beta chains from the same sample are listed, as sequenced in a study of PD-1 blockade in classical Hodgkin lymphoma. Clones were read by immunoSEQ multiplex PCR, and TCRdb kept only the in-frame ones, dropping some. The data contain tens of thousands of clones, over 75% of them seen just once; the ten biggest clones take up 23%. The time point is: cycle 4 day 1 (C4D1), after about 6 weeks of nivolumab. The patients all showed relapse after autologous stem cell transplantation, while their brentuximab vedotin exposure varied. Sample: peripheral blood mononuclear cells (PBMCs), taken before the fourth cycle of nivolumab. These receptors originate from a human donor with classical Hodgkin lymphoma.

This clone occurred a few times. The chain is built from TRBV7-9 and TRBJ1-2; D remains ambiguous. This CDR3 has 12 amino acids. Germline values: CDR1 SEHNR, CDR2 FQNEAQ (reference sequence). The germline V and J ends were trimmed by 5 bases and 6 bases, with 10 bases remaining between them. CDR3 residues: CASSQGFHGYTF. The DNA for the CDR3 is TGTGCCAGCAGCCAAGGATTCCATGGCTACACCTTC.

This clone was found once. The rearrangement uses TRBV4-1 and TRBJ2-7; D is unresolved. Germline V gene lookup returns CDR1 MGHRA and CDR2 YSYEKL. The CDR3 covers 15 residues. V dropped 0 bases and J dropped 3 bases, with 12 bases sitting between them. For the CDR3, the DNA is TGCGCCAGCAGCCAAGATAGGGTCCTGGTCTACGAGCAGTACTTC. Translation: CASSQDRVLVYEQYF.

This chain joins TRBV9 and TRBJ2-7; 11 nucleotides agree with TRBD1. V trimming: 0 bases; J trimming: 0 bases; junction bases outside the gene matches: 5. The germline V gene has CDR1 SGDLS and CDR2 YYNGEE. The CDR3 sequence is 17 residues long. The CDR3 loop reads CASSVALGQGDSYEQYF. The CDR3 nucleotides are TGTGCCAGCAGCGTAGCTCTGGGACAGGGGGACTCCTACGAGCAGTACTTC. The entire variable domain, with the rest obtained from reference TRBV9 and TRBJ2-7, is as follows: DSGVTQTPKHLITATGQRVTLRCSPRSGDLSVYWYQQSLDQGLQFLIQYYNGEERAKGNILERFSAQQFPDLHSELNLSSLELGDSALYFCASSVALGQGDSYEQYFGPGTRLTVT.

The chain couples TRBV7-9 to TRBJ2-3; maybe TRBD1 (5 bases). This CDR3 has 13 residues. V shed 6 bases and J shed 3 bases, with 10 bases lying between them. Germline V gives CDR1 SEHNR, CDR2 FQNEAQ (reference sequence). The CDR3 bases are TGTGCCAGCAGTACTCCAGGGACAGATACGCAGTATTTT. This encodes CASSTPGTDTQYF.

The table lists this clone with a few counts. The genes are TRBV25-1 and TRBJ1-5; D gene uncertain. Trimming shortened V by 1 base and J by 4 bases, and 2 bases separated the two germline ends. This CDR3 contains 12 residues. Per the germline V gene, CDR1 is MGHDK and CDR2 is SYGVNS. CDR3 in DNA: TGTGCCAGCAGTGAATCAAATCAGCCCCAGCATTTT. It codes for CASSESNQPQHF.

The chain joins TRBV13 to TRBJ1-5; maybe TRBD1 (5 bases). Germline V gene sequence: CDR1 PRHDT, CDR2 FYEKMQ (reference sequence). Between the trimmed V and J ends, which lost 2 bases and 6 bases, there was a span of 11 bases. This CDR3 is 14 amino acids long. The CDR3 is CASSLQGGGQPQHF. CDR3 in DNA: TGTGCCAGCAGCTTACAGGGAGGAGGTCAGCCCCAGCATTTT. The variable domain in full, with the rest retrieved from reference TRBV13 and TRBJ1-5, is AAGVIQSPRHLIKEKRETATLKCYPIPRHDTVYWYQQGPGQDPQFLISFYEKMQSDKGSIPDRFSAQQFSDYHSELNMSSLELGDSALYFCASSLQGGGQPQHFGDGTRLSIL.

The chain uses TRBV5-4 and TRBJ1-2, with D unresolved. This CDR3 has 14 amino acids. Germline assignment: CDR1 SGHNT and CDR2 YYREEE (reference sequence). V lost 6 bases and J 6 bases, leaving 18 bases between the germline ends. CDR3 region: CASTPVGIGDGYTF. CDR3 in DNA: TGTGCCAGCACCCCCGTGGGCATCGGCGATGGCTACACCTTC.

This chain joins TRBV27 and TRBJ2-7, with 7 bases identical to TRBD2. The V and J ends lost 4 bases and 2 bases, in that order; junction bases with no gene match: 5. This CDR3 spans 14 amino acids. Germline V gene lookup returns CDR1 MNHEY and CDR2 SMNVEV (reference sequence). The CDR3 nucleotides are TGTGCCAGCAGTTCGGGACTATTGGCCTACGAGCAGTACTTC. Residues: CASSSGLLAYEQYF.

By sample fraction, this clone is medium-sized. The chain is built from TRBV27 and TRBJ1-4; no clear D gene. Germline V gives CDR1 MNHEY, CDR2 SMNVEV (reference sequence). The CDR3 totals 14 residues. The V end lost 3 bases, the J end lost 11 bases, and 16 bases lay between the germline ends. As DNA, the CDR3 is TGTGCCAGCAGTTTCCAAGGTCCCGGAGCGAAACTGTTTTTT. Protein product: CASSFQGPGAKLFF.

The chain uses TRBV5-6 and TRBJ1-6; TRBD1 is a possible D gene (5 bases). The CDR3 totals 14 residues. The V gene lost 5 bases and the J gene lost 14 bases, with 20 bases spanning the gap. The V gene's germline CDR1 is SGHDT and CDR2 YYEEEE. The CDR3 DNA follows: TGTGCCAGCAGTACGAGGCCGGGGGTGGGTGCCCTCCACTTT. It specifies CASSTRPGVGALHF.

The chain combines TRBV19 with TRBJ2-1; 11 nucleotides align to TRBD2. The CDR3 is made up of 15 amino acids. Germline loops: CDR1 LNHDA, CDR2 SQIVND (reference sequence). V gave up 3 bases and J gave up 4 bases; unmatched junction bases: 2. In DNA, the CDR3 is TGTGCCAGTAGTATTAGGACTAGCGGGTACAATGAGCAGTTCTTC. Protein: CASSIRTSGYNEQFF. Full variable domain (missing parts from reference TRBV19 and TRBJ2-1): DGGITQSPKYLFRKEGQNVTLSCEQNLNHDAMYWYRQDPGQGLRLIYYSQIVNDFQKGDIAEGYSVSREKKESFPLTVTSAQKNPTAFYLCASSIRTSGYNEQFFGPGTRLTVL.